Below are 16 T cell receptor beta chains sequenced from a single sample in a study of CD8 T cells in ankylosing spondylitis. Whole-study results and caveats: Roughly eight highly homologous variants made up a TCR beta motif, and this motif appeared characteristic of ankylosing spondylitis blood.

No cognate antigen is known for these TCRs. TCRdb redid the calling of the 5' RACE reads with MiXCR, one entry per CDR3 protein. The repertoire consists of fewer than 400,000 distinct CDR3 sequences, with approximately 8% occurring once and the leading ten covering less than 15%. Sequencing was performed on blood, either unsorted or a sorted T cell fraction (not recorded which). These receptors all come from a male donor with ankylosing spondylitis.

The J gene is TRBJ1-1, the V gene TRBV7-3; D not certain. The CDR3 is 14 amino acids. V was clipped by 5 bases and J by 4 bases, with 14 bases between them. CDR1 and CDR2 from the germline V gene are SGHTA and FQGTGA. CDR3 amino acids: CASSPSNTATEAFF. CDR3 DNA sequence: TGTGCCAGCAGCCCCTCGAATACCGCCACTGAAGCTTTCTTT.

V and J are TRBV28 and TRBJ1-2; TRBD1 matches 7 bases. Germline V CDR1 and CDR2: MDHEN, SYDVKM. V trimming: 5 bases; J trimming: 8 bases; junction bases outside the gene matches: 11. CDR3 size: 14 residues. The CDR3, as DNA: TGTGCCAGCAGTCACCCAGGGGGGGAAAAAGGCTACACCTTC. Amino acid sequence: CASSHPGGEKGYTF.

This clonotype was seen a handful of times. This chain joins TRBV5-1 and TRBJ1-5; no firm D call. CDR1 SGHRS and CDR2 YFSETQ come from the germline V gene. The length of the CDR3 is 13 residues. V was shortened by 0 bases and J by 4 bases, with 5 bases between the two germline ends. The CDR3 bases are TGCGCCAGCAGCTTGGAACCGAATCAGCCCCAGCATTTT. Translated: CASSLEPNQPQHF.

The chain links TRBV5-5 to TRBJ2-5, with 8 positions matching TRBD1. The CDR3 is 14 residues long. The junction had 6 bases not matched to a gene; V was cut back by 4 bases and J by 4 bases. Germline V gives CDR1 SGHKS, CDR2 YYEKEE (reference sequence). This chain's CDR3 is CASSDRGSTETQYF. In DNA, the CDR3 is TGTGCCAGCAGCGACAGGGGTAGTACAGAGACCCAGTACTTC.

V gene TRBV20-1 combines with J gene TRBJ1-2, with TRBD1 matching over 7 bases. The V gene end was trimmed by 7 bases and the J gene end by 6 bases; junction bases not matched to a gene: 20. Germline V gives CDR1 DFQATT, CDR2 SNEGSKA (reference sequence). The CDR3 covers 16 residues. CDR3 coding DNA: TGCAGTGAAAGAGCTCCCTTCAGACAGGGCTCGAATGGCTACACCTTC. This sequence encodes CSERAPFRQGSNGYTF.

At least ten counts were recorded for this clonotype. The J gene is TRBJ1-1, the V gene TRBV20-1; the match to TRBD1 covers 7 bases. The CDR3 spans 15 residues. J was trimmed by 4 bases and V by 5 bases; bases with no gene match: 13. Germline values: CDR1 DFQATT, CDR2 SNEGSKA (reference sequence). As DNA, the CDR3 is TGCAGTGCTCCTGACAGGGAGACCGGCGGCACTGAAGCTTTCTTT. This translates into CSAPDRETGGTEAFF.

This clonotype has at least ten counts. The CDR3 protein is CSAAVGRAYNEQFF. CDR3 sequence (DNA): TGCAGCGCCGCGGTGGGGAGGGCCTACAATGAGCAGTTCTTC. V is TRBV29-1 and J is TRBJ2-1; 7 nucleotides align to TRBD2. The CDR3 consists of 14 residues. Trimming cost V 7 bases and J 2 bases; bases outside gene matches: 8. CDR1 is SQVTM and CDR2 is ANQGSEA in the germline V gene.

J is TRBJ2-1 and V is TRBV12-3 or TRBV12-4; D perhaps matches TRBD2 (5 bases). The CDR3 consists of 14 residues. V shed 8 bases and J shed 0 bases, with 11 bases lying between them. The CDR3 coding sequence is TGTGCCAGCTGTACGGGGAGCTCCTACAATGAGCAGTTCTTC. Translation: CASCTGSSYNEQFF.

This clonotype was recorded a few times. This rearrangement joins TRBV25-1 to TRBJ2-7, with unresolved D. Germline V gives CDR1 MGHDK, CDR2 SYGVNS. V lost 2 bases and J lost 0, with 11 bases in between. CDR3 size: 15 residues. This CDR3 reads CASSEGPVSSYEQYF. CDR3 bases: TGTGCCAGCAGTGAAGGCCCGGTAAGCTCCTACGAGCAGTACTTC.

This clonotype was picked up many times. The chain links TRBV4-2 to TRBJ2-7, with D hard to call. CDR3 length: 16 residues. Trimming cost V 0 bases and J 1 base, with 13 bases left between them. Germline CDR1 reads LGHNA; CDR2 reads YNFKEQ. CDR3 sequence: CASSQEDPGLSYEQYF. The CDR3 DNA reads as TGTGCCAGCAGCCAAGAAGACCCCGGCCTTTCCTACGAGCAGTACTTC.

V usage is TRBV7-8 and J usage is TRBJ2-3; TRBD1 agrees at 9 bases. The CDR3 spans 14 residues. V gave up 5 bases and J gave up 2 bases; unmatched junction bases: 2. Germline V gene sequence: CDR1 SGHVS, CDR2 FQNEAQ. The DNA for the CDR3 is TGTGCCAGCAGCCGGGACAGGGTCACAGATACGCAGTATTTT. This encodes CASSRDRVTDTQYF.

This clonotype was seen more than once but under ten times. V and J are TRBV27 and TRBJ2-7; tentative D call: TRBD1 (5 bases). V lost 7 bases to trimming and J lost 6 bases, with 19 bases between them. Germline V gives CDR1 MNHEY, CDR2 SMNVEV (reference sequence). The CDR3 extends over 14 amino acids. The CDR3 here is CASTLLGRGLEQYF. CDR3 nucleotides: TGTGCCAGCACCCTCCTGGGAAGGGGCCTCGAGCAGTACTTC.

This clonotype has a count of ten or more. The chain couples TRBV28 to TRBJ2-7, with 11 bases identical to TRBD1. Per the germline V gene, CDR1 is MDHEN and CDR2 is SYDVKM. The CDR3 extends over 15 amino acids. V shed 5 bases and J 1 base; nucleotides not matched to a gene: 4. The CDR3 spells CASSPGTGGSYEQYF. The CDR3 coding sequence is TGTGCCAGCAGTCCCGGGACAGGGGGTTCCTACGAGCAGTACTTC.

The chain recombines TRBV11-3 with TRBJ2-7; 12 positions match TRBD2. Germline values: CDR1 SGHNT, CDR2 YENEEA. V lost 4 bases and J lost 7; bases outside the gene matches: 8. This CDR3 contains 15 residues. DNA of the CDR3: TGTGCCAGCAGCTCGGGACTAGCGGGCTTCGGGGAGCAGTACTTC. It is translated as CASSSGLAGFGEQYF.

Only a few counts were recorded for this clonotype. The DNA of the CDR3 is TGTGCCAGCTCACAAACCCATAGAGAGGAGACCCAGTACTTC. Translation gives CASSQTHREETQYF. V is TRBV18 and J is TRBJ2-5; the D is unclear. Germline CDR1 is KGHSH and CDR2 is LQKENI. The CDR3 has 14 residues. Trimming pared 4 bases from V and 5 bases from J, leaving 14 bases between.

This clonotype has just one count. J is TRBJ2-3 and V is TRBV20-1; weak D call: TRBD2 (5 bases). Germline CDR1 and CDR2: DFQATT and SNEGSKA (reference sequence). Trimming pared 1 base from V and 9 bases from J, leaving 17 bases between. The CDR3 extends over 14 amino acids. CDR3 loop: CSARGGQSYMTQYF. The DNA of the CDR3 is TGCAGTGCTAGAGGAGGGCAGAGCTACATGACGCAGTATTTT.